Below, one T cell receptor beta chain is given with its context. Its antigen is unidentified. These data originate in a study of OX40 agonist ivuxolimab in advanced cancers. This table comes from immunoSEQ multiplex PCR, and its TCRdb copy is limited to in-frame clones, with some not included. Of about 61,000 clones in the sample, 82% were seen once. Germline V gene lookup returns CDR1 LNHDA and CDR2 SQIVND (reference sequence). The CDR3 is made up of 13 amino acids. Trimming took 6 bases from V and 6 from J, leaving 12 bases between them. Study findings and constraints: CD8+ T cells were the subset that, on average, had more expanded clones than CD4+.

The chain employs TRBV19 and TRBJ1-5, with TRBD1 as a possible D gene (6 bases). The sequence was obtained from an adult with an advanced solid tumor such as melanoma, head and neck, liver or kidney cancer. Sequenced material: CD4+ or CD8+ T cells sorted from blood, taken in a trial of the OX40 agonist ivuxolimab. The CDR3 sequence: CASSPSRGQPQHF. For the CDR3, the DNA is TGTGCCAGTAGCCCATCCAGGGGTCAGCCCCAGCATTTT.